What follows is one TCR beta chain and its context. The data originate from a study of control samples from healthy donors and cancer patients. Sequencing used immunoSEQ multiplex PCR; TCRdb keeps in-frame clones, though not all of them. Among around 77,000 clones, 80% to 95% were seen once, and the ten largest hold 5% to 6%. The V gene end was trimmed by 5 bases and the J gene end by 7 bases; junction bases not matched to a gene: 10. The CDR3 extends over 14 amino acids. Per germline, CDR1 SGHKS and CDR2 YYEKEE (reference sequence). The sequence derives from a woman aged 55-75 years in good health. This chain uses TRBV5-5 with TRBJ2-7; 9 bases align to TRBD1. Sequences were obtained from blood. In DNA, the CDR3 is TGTGCCAGCAGGATGGGACAGGGTTTGTGGGAGCAGTACTTC. It yields the protein CASRMGQGLWEQYF.